Listed here are 10 T cell receptor beta chains from one sample, sequenced in a study of T cells expressing NK-cell markers. Following a re-call of the 5' RACE reads, TCRdb has one entry per CDR3 protein and lacks DNA. This sample's table reports roughly 380,000 distinct CDR3 sequences. Sequencing was done on a sample of blood T cells: a sorted CD56 or NKG2C T cell subset, CD4+ or CD8+ T cells, or bulk PBMC T cells (not recorded which). These receptors all stem from a man aged 18-70 years in good health.

The chain is built from TRBV3-1 and TRBJ2-5; the TRBD1 assignment by TCRdb is unverifiable without DNA. The CDR3 extends over 16 amino acids. In germline, CDR1 is LGHDT, CDR2 YNNKEL (reference sequence). CDR3 amino acids: CASSQGQGEVKKTQYF.

The J gene is TRBJ1-6, the V gene TRBV27. The CDR3 is 14 residues long. Germline CDR1 is MNHEY and CDR2 is SMNVEV (reference sequence). This CDR3 is CASSLLFLGSPLHF.

This CDR3 is CSASPGQHPNYGYTF. The V call is TRBV20-1, the J call TRBJ1-2; checking the TCRdb D call of TRBD1 is not possible without DNA. CDR1 and CDR2 (germline): DFQATT, SNEGSKA (reference sequence). The CDR3 is 15 amino acids.

The CDR3 protein is CASSFDAGTPGYTF. The chain combines TRBV6-2 or TRBV6-3 with TRBJ1-2; TCRdb gives TRBD1 as the D gene, but with no DNA this cannot be confirmed. The CDR3 consists of 14 residues. CDR1 is MNHEY and CDR2 is SVGEGT in the germline V gene.

This chain joins TRBV7-8 and TRBJ2-5; TCRdb selects TRBD1, and the lack of DNA leaves this call unchecked. The CDR3 has 16 amino acids. The germline CDR1 and CDR2 sequences are SGHVS and FQNEAQ. CDR3 sequence reads: CASSARQGVKQETQYF.

This chain's CDR3 is CAISPGPTQETQYF. The chain carries TRBV10-3 and TRBJ2-5; checking the TCRdb D call of TRBD1 is not possible without DNA. Germline V CDR1 and CDR2: ENHRY, SYGVKD. This CDR3 is 14 amino acids long.

The chain joins TRBV2 to TRBJ2-3. Germline CDR1 and CDR2: SNHLY and FYNNEI. There are 12 residues in the CDR3. Here the CDR3 reads CASSSSGDTQYF.

This chain joins TRBV6-5 and TRBJ2-3; TCRdb names TRBD1, which stays unverified in the absence of DNA. The CDR3 length is 14 residues. Germline loops: CDR1 MNHEY, CDR2 SVGAGI. The CDR3 here is CASSWTGGTDTQYF.

This CDR3 reads CASSMSGQPSYEQYF. The rearrangement links TRBV19 to TRBJ2-7; TCRdb lists TRBD1, though no DNA is available to test this call. Germline loops: CDR1 LNHDA, CDR2 SQIVND (reference sequence). The CDR3 covers 15 residues.

This sequence joins TRBV29-1 and TRBJ1-2; absent DNA, TCRdb's TRBD1 call cannot be checked. The CDR3 has 14 amino acids. The germline V gene has CDR1 SQVTM and CDR2 ANQGSEA. The CDR3: CSGGDRRYNYGYTF. The whole variable domain, filled in from reference TRBV29-1 and TRBJ1-2, reads SAVISQKPSRDICQRGTSLTIQCQVDSQVTMMFWYRQQPGQSLTLIATANQGSEATYESGFVIDKFPISRPNLTFSTLTVSNMSPEDSSIYLCSGGDRRYNYGYTFGSGTRLTVV.